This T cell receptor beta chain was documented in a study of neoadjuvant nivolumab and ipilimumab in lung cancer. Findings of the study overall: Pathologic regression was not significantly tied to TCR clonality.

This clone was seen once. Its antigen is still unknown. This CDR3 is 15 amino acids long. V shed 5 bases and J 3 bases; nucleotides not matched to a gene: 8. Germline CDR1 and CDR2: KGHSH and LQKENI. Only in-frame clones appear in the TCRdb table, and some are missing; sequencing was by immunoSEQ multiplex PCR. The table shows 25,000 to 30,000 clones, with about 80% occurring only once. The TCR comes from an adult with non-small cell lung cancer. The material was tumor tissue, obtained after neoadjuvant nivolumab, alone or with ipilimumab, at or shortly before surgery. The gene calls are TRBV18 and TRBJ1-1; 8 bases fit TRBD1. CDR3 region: CASSSNGQGYTEAFF. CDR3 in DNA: TGTGCCAGCTCATCTAACGGACAGGGCTACACTGAAGCTTTCTTT.